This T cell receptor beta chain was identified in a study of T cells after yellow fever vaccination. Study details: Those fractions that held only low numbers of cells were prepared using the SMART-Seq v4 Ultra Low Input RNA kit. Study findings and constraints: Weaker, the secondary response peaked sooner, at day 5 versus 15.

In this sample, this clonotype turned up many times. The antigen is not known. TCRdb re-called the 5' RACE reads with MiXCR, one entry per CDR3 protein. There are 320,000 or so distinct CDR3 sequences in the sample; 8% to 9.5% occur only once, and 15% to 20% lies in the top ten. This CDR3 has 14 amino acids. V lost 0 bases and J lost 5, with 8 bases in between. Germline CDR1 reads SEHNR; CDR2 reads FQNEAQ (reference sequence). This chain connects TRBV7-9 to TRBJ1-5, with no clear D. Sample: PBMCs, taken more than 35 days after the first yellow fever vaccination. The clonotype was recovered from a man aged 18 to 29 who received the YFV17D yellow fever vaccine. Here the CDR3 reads CASSLALPDQPQHF. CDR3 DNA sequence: TGTGCCAGCAGCTTAGCCCTTCCGGATCAGCCCCAGCATTTT.